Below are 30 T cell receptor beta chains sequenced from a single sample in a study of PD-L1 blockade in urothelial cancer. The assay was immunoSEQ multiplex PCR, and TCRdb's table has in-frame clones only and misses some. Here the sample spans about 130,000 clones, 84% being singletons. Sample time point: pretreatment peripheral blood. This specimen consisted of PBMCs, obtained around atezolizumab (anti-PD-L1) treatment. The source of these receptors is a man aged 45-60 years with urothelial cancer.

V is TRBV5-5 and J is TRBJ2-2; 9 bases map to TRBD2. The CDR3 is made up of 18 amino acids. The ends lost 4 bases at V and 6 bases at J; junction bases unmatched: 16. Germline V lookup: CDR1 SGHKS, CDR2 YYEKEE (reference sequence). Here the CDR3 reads CASSPRVDILAGAGELFF. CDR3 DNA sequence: TGTGCCAGCAGCCCCCGGGTAGACATTTTAGCGGGGGCCGGGGAGCTGTTTTTT.

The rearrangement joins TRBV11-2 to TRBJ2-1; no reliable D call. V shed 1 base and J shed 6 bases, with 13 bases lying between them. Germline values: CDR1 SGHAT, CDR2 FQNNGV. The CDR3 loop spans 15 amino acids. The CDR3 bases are TGTGCCAGCAGCTTAGCCGGTCCCTACCCCAATGAGCAGTTCTTC. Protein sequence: CASSLAGPYPNEQFF.

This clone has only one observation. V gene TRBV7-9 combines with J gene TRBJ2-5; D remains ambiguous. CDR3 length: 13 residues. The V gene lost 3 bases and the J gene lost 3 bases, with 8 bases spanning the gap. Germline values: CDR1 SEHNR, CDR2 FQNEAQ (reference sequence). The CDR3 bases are TGTGCCAGCAGCTTTCACGGAGAAGAGACCCAGTACTTC. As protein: CASSFHGEETQYF.

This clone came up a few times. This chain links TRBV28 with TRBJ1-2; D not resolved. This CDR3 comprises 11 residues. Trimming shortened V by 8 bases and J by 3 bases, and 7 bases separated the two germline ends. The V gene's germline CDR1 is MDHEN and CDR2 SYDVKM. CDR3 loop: CASGPHYGYTF. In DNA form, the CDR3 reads TGTGCCAGCGGGCCCCACTATGGCTACACCTTC.

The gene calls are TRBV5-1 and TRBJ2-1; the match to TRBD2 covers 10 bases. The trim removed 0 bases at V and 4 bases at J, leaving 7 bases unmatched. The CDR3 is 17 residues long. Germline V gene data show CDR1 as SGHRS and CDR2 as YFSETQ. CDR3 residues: CASSLGTSGRGYNEQFF. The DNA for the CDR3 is TGCGCCAGCAGCTTGGGGACTAGCGGCCGGGGTTACAATGAGCAGTTCTTC.

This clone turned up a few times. The CDR3 here is CASRSPGTANQPQHF. In DNA, the CDR3 is TGTGCCAGCAGGTCCCCCGGGACAGCTAATCAGCCCCAGCATTTT. This chain links TRBV28 with TRBJ1-5; 7 bases fit TRBD1. Germline values: CDR1 MDHEN, CDR2 SYDVKM. The CDR3 spans 15 residues. V was clipped by 6 bases and J by 4 bases; unmatched bases: 9.

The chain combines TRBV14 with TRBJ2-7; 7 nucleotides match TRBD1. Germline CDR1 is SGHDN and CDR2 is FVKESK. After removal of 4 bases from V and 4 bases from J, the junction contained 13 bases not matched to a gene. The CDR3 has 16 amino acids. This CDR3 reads CASSRNLRGGGYEQYF. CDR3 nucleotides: TGTGCCAGCAGCCGAAACTTGAGAGGGGGCGGGTACGAGCAGTACTTC.

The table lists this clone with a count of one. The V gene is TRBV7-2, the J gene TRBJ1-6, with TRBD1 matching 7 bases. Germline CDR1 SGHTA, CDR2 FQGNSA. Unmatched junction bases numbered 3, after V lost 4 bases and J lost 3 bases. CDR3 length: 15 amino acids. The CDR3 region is CASSSHRGYNSPLHF. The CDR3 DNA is TGTGCCAGCAGCTCCCACAGGGGCTATAATTCACCCCTCCACTTT. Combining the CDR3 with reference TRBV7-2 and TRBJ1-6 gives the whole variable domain GAGVSQSPSNKVTEKGKDVELRCDPISGHTALYWYRQSLGQGLEFLIYFQGNSAPDKSGLPSDRFSAERTGGSVSTLTIQRTQQEDSAVYLCASSSHRGYNSPLHFGNGTRLTVT.

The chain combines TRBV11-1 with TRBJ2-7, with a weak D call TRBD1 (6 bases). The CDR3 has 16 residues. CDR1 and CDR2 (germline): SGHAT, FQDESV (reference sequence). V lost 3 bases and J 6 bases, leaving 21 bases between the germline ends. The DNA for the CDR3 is TGTGCCAGCAGCTTGTCGGACAGCCTCCGGCCCAGCGAGCAGTACTTC. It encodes CASSLSDSLRPSEQYF.

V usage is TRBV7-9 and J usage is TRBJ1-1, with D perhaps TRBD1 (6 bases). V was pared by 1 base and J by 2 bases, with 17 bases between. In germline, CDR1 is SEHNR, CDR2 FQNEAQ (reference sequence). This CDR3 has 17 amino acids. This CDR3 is CASSLGHRGGANTEAFF. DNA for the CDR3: TGTGCCAGCAGCTTAGGACACCGGGGGGGGGCAAACACTGAAGCTTTCTTT.

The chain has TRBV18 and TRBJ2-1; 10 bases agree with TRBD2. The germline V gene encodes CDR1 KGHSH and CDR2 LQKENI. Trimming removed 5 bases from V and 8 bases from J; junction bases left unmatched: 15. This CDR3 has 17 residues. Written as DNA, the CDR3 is TGTGCCAGCTCAGCCAGCGGGGGGGCGCCCCGGGAAGATGAGCAGTTCTTC. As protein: CASSASGGAPREDEQFF.

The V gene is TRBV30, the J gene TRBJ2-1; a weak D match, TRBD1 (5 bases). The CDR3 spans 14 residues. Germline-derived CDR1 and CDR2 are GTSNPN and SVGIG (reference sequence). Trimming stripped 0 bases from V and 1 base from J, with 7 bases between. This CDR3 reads CAWSVKGSYNEQFF. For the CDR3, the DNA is TGTGCCTGGAGTGTAAAGGGGTCCTACAATGAGCAGTTCTTC.

CDR3 DNA: TGTGCCAGCAGCTTGGGGGCTAGCCTTGGGAACAATGAGCAGTTCTTC. Its protein product is CASSLGASLGNNEQFF. V usage is TRBV11-1 and J usage is TRBJ2-1; TRBD1 is a possible D gene (6 bases). The germline V gene has CDR1 SGHAT and CDR2 FQDESV (reference sequence). The V end lost 3 bases, the J end lost 5 bases, and 17 bases lay between the germline ends. This CDR3 spans 16 amino acids.

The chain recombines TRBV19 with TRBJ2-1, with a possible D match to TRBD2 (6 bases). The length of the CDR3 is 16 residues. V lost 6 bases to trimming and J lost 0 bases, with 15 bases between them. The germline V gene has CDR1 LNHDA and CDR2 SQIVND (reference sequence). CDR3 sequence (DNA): TGTGCCAGTAGACTCGGGACTTCCAGCTCCTACAATGAGCAGTTCTTC. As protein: CASRLGTSSSYNEQFF.

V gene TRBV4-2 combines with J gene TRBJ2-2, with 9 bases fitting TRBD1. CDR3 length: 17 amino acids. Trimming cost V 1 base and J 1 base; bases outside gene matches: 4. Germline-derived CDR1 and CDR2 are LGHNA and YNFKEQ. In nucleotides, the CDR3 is TGTGCCAGCAGCCAAGGAAAGACAGGGGGGAACACCGGGGAGCTGTTTTTT. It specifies CASSQGKTGGNTGELFF.

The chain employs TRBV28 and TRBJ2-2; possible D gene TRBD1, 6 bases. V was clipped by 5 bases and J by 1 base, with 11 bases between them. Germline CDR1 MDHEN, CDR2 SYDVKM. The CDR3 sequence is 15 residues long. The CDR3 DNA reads TGTGCCAGCAGTGTCCAGGGGTTGAACACCGGGGAGCTGTTTTTT. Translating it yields CASSVQGLNTGELFF.

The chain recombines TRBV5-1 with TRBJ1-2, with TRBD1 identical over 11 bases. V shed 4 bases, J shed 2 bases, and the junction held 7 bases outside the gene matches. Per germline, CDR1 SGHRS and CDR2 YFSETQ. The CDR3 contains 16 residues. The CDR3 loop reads CASSPGQGALNYGYTF. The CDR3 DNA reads TGCGCCAGCAGCCCCGGACAGGGGGCCTTAAACTATGGCTACACCTTC.

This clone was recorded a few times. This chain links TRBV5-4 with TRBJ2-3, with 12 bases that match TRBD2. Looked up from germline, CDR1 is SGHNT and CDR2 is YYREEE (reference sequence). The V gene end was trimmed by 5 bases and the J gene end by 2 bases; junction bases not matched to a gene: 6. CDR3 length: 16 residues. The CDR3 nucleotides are TGTGCCAGCAGTTTGACTAGCGGGAGATTCACAGATACGCAGTATTTT. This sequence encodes CASSLTSGRFTDTQYF.

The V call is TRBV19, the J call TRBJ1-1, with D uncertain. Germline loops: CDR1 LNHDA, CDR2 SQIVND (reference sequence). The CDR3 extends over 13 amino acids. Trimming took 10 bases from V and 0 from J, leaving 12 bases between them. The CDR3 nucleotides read TGTGCCATCGCCGGTACCATGAACACTGAAGCTTTCTTT. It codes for CAIAGTMNTEAFF. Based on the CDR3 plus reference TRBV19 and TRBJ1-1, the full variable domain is DGGITQSPKYLFRKEGQNVTLSCEQNLNHDAMYWYRQDPGQGLRLIYYSQIVNDFQKGDIAEGYSVSREKKESFPLTVTSAQKNPTAFYLCAIAGTMNTEAFFGQGTRLTVV.

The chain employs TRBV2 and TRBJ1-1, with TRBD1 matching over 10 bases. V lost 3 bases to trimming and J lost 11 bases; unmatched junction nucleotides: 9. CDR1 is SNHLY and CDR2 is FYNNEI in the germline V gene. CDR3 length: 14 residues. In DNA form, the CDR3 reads TGTGCCAGCAGTGATCTAAGACAGGGGGCAGGCGCTTTCTTT. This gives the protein CASSDLRQGAGAFF.

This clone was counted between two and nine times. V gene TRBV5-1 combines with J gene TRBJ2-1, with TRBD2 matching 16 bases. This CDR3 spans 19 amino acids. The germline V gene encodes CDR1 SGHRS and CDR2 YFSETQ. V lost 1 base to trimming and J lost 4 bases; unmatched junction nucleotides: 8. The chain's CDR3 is CASSLLGTSGRAGYNEQFF. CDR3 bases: TGCGCCAGCAGCTTGTTGGGGACTAGCGGGAGGGCCGGATACAATGAGCAGTTCTTC.

The CDR3 is CAWSKDPTGSYEQYF. In DNA form, the CDR3 reads TGTGCCTGGAGTAAAGATCCCACAGGCTCCTACGAGCAGTACTTC. The rearrangement links TRBV30 to TRBJ2-7, with a tentative D call TRBD1 (5 bases). Trimming left V 2 bases short and J 0 bases short, with 14 bases between. CDR3 size: 15 residues. CDR1 GTSNPN and CDR2 SVGIG come from the germline V gene (reference sequence).

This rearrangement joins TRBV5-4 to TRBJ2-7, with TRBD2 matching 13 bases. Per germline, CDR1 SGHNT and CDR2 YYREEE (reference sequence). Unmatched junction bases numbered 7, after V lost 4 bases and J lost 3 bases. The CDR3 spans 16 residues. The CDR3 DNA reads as TGTGCCAGCAGCCTGGGAGGGACTAGCGGGATCTACGAGCAGTACTTC. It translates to CASSLGGTSGIYEQYF.

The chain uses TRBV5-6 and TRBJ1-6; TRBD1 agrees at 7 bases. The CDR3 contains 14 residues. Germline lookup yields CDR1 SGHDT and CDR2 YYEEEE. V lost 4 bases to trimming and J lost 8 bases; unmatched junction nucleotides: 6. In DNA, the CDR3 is TGTGCCAGCAGCCAAACAGGGGTAGATTCACCCCTCCACTTT. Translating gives CASSQTGVDSPLHF.

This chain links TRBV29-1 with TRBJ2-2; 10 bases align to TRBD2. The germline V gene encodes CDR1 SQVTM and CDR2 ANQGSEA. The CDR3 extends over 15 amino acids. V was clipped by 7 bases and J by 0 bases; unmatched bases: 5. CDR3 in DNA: TGCAGCGCCGAGAGCGGGAGGGCGAACACCGGGGAGCTGTTTTTT. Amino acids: CSAESGRANTGELFF.

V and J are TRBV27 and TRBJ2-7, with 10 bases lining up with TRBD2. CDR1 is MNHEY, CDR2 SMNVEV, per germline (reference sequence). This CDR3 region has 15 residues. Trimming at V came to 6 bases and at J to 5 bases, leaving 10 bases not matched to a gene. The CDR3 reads CASSPGLAGVHEQYF. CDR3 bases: TGTGCCAGCAGCCCGGGGCTAGCGGGAGTTCACGAGCAGTACTTC.

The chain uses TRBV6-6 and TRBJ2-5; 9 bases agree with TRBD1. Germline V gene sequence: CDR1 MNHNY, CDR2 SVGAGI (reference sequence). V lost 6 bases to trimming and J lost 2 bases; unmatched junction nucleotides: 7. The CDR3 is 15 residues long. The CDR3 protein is CASSTGGTLQETQYF. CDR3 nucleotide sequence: TGTGCCAGCAGCACAGGGGGCACCCTACAAGAGACCCAGTACTTC.

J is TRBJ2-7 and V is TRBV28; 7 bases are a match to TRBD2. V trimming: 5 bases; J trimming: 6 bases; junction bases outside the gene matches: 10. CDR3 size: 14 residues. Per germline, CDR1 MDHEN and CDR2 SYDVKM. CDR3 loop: CASSRAGVYSEQYF. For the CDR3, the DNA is TGTGCCAGCAGTCGGGCGGGAGTTTATTCCGAGCAGTACTTC. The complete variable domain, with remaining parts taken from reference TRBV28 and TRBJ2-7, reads DVKVTQSSRYLVKRTGEKVFLECVQDMDHENMFWYRQDPGLGLRLIYFSYDVKMKEKGDIPEGYSVSREKKERFSLILESASTNQTSMYLCASSRAGVYSEQYFGPGTRLTVT.

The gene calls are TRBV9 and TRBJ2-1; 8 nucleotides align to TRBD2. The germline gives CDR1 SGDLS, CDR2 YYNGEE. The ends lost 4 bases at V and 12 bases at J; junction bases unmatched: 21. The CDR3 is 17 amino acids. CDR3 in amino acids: CASSSGSGPPGTRGQFF. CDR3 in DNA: TGTGCCAGCAGCTCAGGGAGTGGGCCACCAGGGACTAGAGGGCAGTTCTTC.

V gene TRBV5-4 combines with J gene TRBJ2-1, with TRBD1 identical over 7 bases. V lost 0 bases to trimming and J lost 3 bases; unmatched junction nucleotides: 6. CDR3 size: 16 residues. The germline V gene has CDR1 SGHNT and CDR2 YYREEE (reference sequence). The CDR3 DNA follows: TGTGCCAGCAGCTTGGACTTGGGACAGAGCTACAATGAGCAGTTCTTC. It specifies CASSLDLGQSYNEQFF.